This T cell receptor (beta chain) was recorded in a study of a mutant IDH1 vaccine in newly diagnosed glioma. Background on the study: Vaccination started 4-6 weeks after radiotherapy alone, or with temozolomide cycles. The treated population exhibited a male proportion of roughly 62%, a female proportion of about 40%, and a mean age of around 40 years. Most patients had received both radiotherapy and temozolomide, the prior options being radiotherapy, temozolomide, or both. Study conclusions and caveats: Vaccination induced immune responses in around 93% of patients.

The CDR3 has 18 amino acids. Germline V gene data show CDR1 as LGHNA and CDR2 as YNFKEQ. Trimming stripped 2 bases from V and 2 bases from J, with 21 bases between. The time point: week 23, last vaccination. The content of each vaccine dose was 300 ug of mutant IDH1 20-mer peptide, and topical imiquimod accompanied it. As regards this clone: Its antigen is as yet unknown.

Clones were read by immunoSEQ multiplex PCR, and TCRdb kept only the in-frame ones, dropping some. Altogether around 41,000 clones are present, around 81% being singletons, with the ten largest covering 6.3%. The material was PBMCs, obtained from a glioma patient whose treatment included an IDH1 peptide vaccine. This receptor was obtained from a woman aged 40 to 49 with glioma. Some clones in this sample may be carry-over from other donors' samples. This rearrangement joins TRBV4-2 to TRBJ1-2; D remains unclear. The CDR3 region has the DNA TGTGCCAGCAGCCAACCGGGAGGATTAGGCACCTCCAACTATGGCTACACCTTC. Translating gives CASSQPGGLGTSNYGYTF.